This T cell receptor beta chain originates from a study of CD8 T cells in ankylosing spondylitis. Study conclusions and caveats: Past research had described some motif variants in reactive arthritis synovial fluid and blood. Ankylosing spondylitis blood seemed to carry a telltale TCR beta motif made of fewer than 10 highly homologous variants. Disease-associated clones were reportedly significantly overrepresented in matched ankylosing spondylitis synovial fluid.

A word on this clonotype: Its antigen is unidentified.

With molecular barcodes, quantitative 5'-RACE was used to make the TCR beta libraries. TCRdb ran MiXCR on the 5' RACE reads and lists one entry per CDR3 protein. The sample gives more than 650,000 distinct CDR3 sequences, 10% to 15% of which show up once; roughly 0.51% is in the top ten. The origin of this receptor is a male donor with ankylosing spondylitis. The sample comprised blood, either unsorted or a sorted T cell fraction (not recorded which).

CDR3 sequence reads: CASRDQGDSPLHF. The DNA of the CDR3 is TGCGCCAGCAGGGATCAAGGTGATTCACCCCTCCACTTT. The chain recombines TRBV5-1 with TRBJ1-6; D uncertain. Germline-derived CDR1 and CDR2 are SGHRS and YFSETQ. This CDR3 has 13 amino acids. Deletions cut 5 bases from V and 8 bases from J, with 11 bases between.